Below, 14 T cell receptor beta chains from the same sample are listed, as sequenced in a study of a mutant IDH1 vaccine in newly diagnosed glioma. Documented time point: baseline, week 1 (first vaccination visit). Treatment described: pre-vaccination baseline after standard-of-care therapy. Repertoires were generated with immunoSEQ multiplex PCR, while TCRdb's copy carries only in-frame clones and drops some. The data hold 23,000 or so clones, with 91% observed a single time. This sample comprised PBMCs, obtained from a glioma patient treated with radiotherapy, temozolomide or both. The source is a man aged 25-45 years with glioma.

The chain has TRBV5-1 and TRBJ2-1; 7 bases agree with TRBD2. V lost 0 bases and J lost 0; bases outside the gene matches: 6. There are 17 residues in the CDR3. Germline V lookup: CDR1 SGHRS, CDR2 YFSETQ. This CDR3 reads CASSLALAVYSYNEQFF. CDR3 nucleotides: TGCGCCAGCAGCTTGGCCCTAGCGGTCTACTCCTACAATGAGCAGTTCTTC.

The CDR3 protein is CASSIPLSSGNTIYF. The DNA of the CDR3 is TGTGCCAGTAGTATCCCCCTGAGCTCTGGAAACACCATATATTTT. V usage is TRBV19 and J usage is TRBJ1-3, with no clear D. Germline V lookup: CDR1 LNHDA, CDR2 SQIVND (reference sequence). CDR3 size: 15 residues. Trimming pared 3 bases from V and 0 bases from J, leaving 9 bases between.

J is TRBJ1-2 and V is TRBV10-3; 8 bases align to TRBD1. The trim removed 0 bases at V and 1 base at J, leaving 1 base unmatched. Germline CDR1 is ENHRY and CDR2 is SYGVKD. CDR3 length: 15 amino acids. The CDR3 here is CAISESGQGNYGYTF. As DNA, the CDR3 is TGTGCCATCAGTGAGTCCGGACAGGGTAACTATGGCTACACCTTC.

CDR3 residues: CASSLGGTWTKNIQYF. The CDR3, as DNA: TGTGCCAGCAGCTTAGGAGGGACGTGGACCAAAAACATTCAGTACTTC. This chain joins TRBV7-8 and TRBJ2-4, with D possibly being TRBD1 or TRBD2 (5 bases each). Trimming took off 1 base at V and 2 bases at J, with 12 bases between the two ends. The germline V gene encodes CDR1 SGHVS and CDR2 FQNEAQ. The CDR3 runs to 16 residues.

This rearrangement joins TRBV2 to TRBJ2-1; D not certain. The CDR3 loop spans 16 amino acids. CDR1 is SNHLY, CDR2 FYNNEI, per germline. Trimming stripped 7 bases from V and 12 bases from J, with 28 bases between. CDR3 residues: CASKYEPSNPHWGQFF. The DNA for the CDR3 is TGTGCCAGCAAGTACGAGCCTTCTAACCCACATTGGGGGCAGTTCTTC.

The chain couples TRBV5-6 to TRBJ2-5; 10 bases are a match to TRBD2. The J call is uncertain, as TRBJ2-7 better fits the DNA end. Per germline, CDR1 SGHDT and CDR2 YYEEEE. This CDR3 region has 18 residues. The DNA of the CDR3 is TGTGCCAGCAGCTTCTGGGGCGAAGGGACTAGCGCCTACTACGAGCAGTACTTC. Translating it yields CASSFWGEGTSAYYEQYF.

The chain carries TRBV6-1 and TRBJ2-3; D remains unclear. V gave up 2 bases and J gave up 5 bases, with 5 bases separating them. The CDR3 contains 12 residues. Germline loops: CDR1 MNHNS, CDR2 SASEGT. The CDR3 DNA reads as TGTGCCAGCAGTGAATGGGGAGATACGCAGTATTTT. Translated, it gives CASSEWGDTQYF.

This clone was found once. The gene calls are TRBV19 and TRBJ1-5, with TRBD1 identical over 7 bases. The V gene end was trimmed by 5 bases and the J gene end by 4 bases; junction bases not matched to a gene: 2. This CDR3 comprises 13 residues. Germline V gene sequence: CDR1 LNHDA, CDR2 SQIVND (reference sequence). CDR3 region: CASSYRGNQPQHF. CDR3 nucleotide sequence: TGTGCCAGTAGTTACAGGGGAAATCAGCCCCAGCATTTT.

V gene TRBV27 combines with J gene TRBJ1-1; D is uncertain. This CDR3 comprises 13 residues. V lost 5 bases, J lost 5 bases, and 12 bases lay in between. CDR1 is MNHEY, CDR2 SMNVEV, per germline (reference sequence). The CDR3 nucleotides are TGTGCCAGCAGTCTGGGGAGAGTTACTGAAGCTTTCTTT. This codes for CASSLGRVTEAFF.

This sequence joins TRBV7-2 and TRBJ2-5, with a tentative D call TRBD2 (5 bases). The germline CDR1 and CDR2 sequences are SGHTA and FQGNSA. CDR3 length: 15 amino acids. Trimming took off 5 bases at V and 4 bases at J, with 17 bases between the two ends. CDR3 coding DNA: TGTGCCAGCAGCCCGAGGACTCGACACGGAGAGACCCAGTACTTC. Residues: CASSPRTRHGETQYF. The whole variable domain, remainder taken from reference TRBV7-2 and TRBJ2-5, is GAGVSQSPSNKVTEKGKDVELRCDPISGHTALYWYRQSLGQGLEFLIYFQGNSAPDKSGLPSDRFSAERTGGSVSTLTIQRTQQEDSAVYLCASSPRTRHGETQYFGPGTRLLVL.

The rearrangement uses TRBV19 and TRBJ1-5; 8 nucleotides align to TRBD1. The V gene end was trimmed by 8 bases and the J gene end by 4 bases; junction bases not matched to a gene: 7. Germline values: CDR1 LNHDA, CDR2 SQIVND (reference sequence). The CDR3 is made up of 14 amino acids. The CDR3 sequence is CASAVRQGNQPQHF. CDR3 in DNA: TGTGCCAGTGCCGTCAGACAGGGGAATCAGCCCCAGCATTTT.

The V gene is TRBV6-1, the J gene TRBJ2-5; no clear D gene. From germline, CDR1 is MNHNS and CDR2 SASEGT. This CDR3 spans 14 amino acids. V dropped 0 bases and J dropped 0 bases, with 5 bases sitting between them. Here the CDR3 DNA reads TGTGCCAGCAGTGAAGCCCTAGACCAAGAGACCCAGTACTTC. Its protein is CASSEALDQETQYF.

The DNA for the CDR3 is TGCGCCAGCAGCTTGGCCAGCCACCAAGAGACCCAGTACTTC. Translating it yields CASSLASHQETQYF. The rearrangement links TRBV5-1 to TRBJ2-5; D is uncertain. This CDR3 region has 14 residues. Between the trimmed V and J ends, which lost 0 bases and 0 bases, there was a span of 6 bases. Germline assignment: CDR1 SGHRS and CDR2 YFSETQ.

The rearrangement uses TRBV18 and TRBJ2-7; D tentatively fits TRBD1 or TRBD2 (7 bases each). The CDR3 length is 14 residues. Trimming shortened V by 8 bases and J by 1 base, and 15 bases separated the two germline ends. From germline, CDR1 is KGHSH and CDR2 LQKENI. The CDR3 spells CASPGRGPSYEQYF. The CDR3 bases are TGTGCCAGCCCGGGGAGGGGGCCTTCCTACGAGCAGTACTTC. Supplemented by reference TRBV18 and TRBJ2-7, the full variable domain reads NAGVMQNPRHLVRRRGQEARLRCSPMKGHSHVYWYRQLPEEGLKFMVYLQKENIIDESGMPKERFSAEFPKEGPSILRIQQVVRGDSAAYFCASPGRGPSYEQYFGPGTRLTVT.